Below, 21 T cell receptor beta chains from the same sample are listed, as sequenced in a study of blood T cell repertoires in COVID-19. Sequencing was performed with immunoSEQ multiplex PCR; in TCRdb, only in-frame clones are kept and a portion is missing. This table holds around 400,000 clones, approximately 87% found once. The material sequenced was peripheral blood. The receptors come from a woman aged 55 to 70 with COVID-19, enrolled during active disease.

V gene TRBV6-2 or TRBV6-3 combines with J gene TRBJ1-5; 9 nucleotides match TRBD1. Per germline, CDR1 MNHEY and CDR2 SVGEGT. The V gene end was trimmed by 0 bases and the J gene end by 4 bases; junction bases not matched to a gene: 1. This CDR3 contains 15 residues. The CDR3 sequence is CASSYSGTGNQPQHF. The DNA for the CDR3 is TGTGCCAGCAGTTACTCAGGGACAGGGAATCAGCCCCAGCATTTT.

The chain carries TRBV5-1 and TRBJ1-1; the D is unclear. CDR1 SGHRS and CDR2 YFSETQ come from the germline V gene. V lost 4 bases, J lost 1 base, and 8 bases lay in between. The CDR3 has 13 amino acids. The CDR3 DNA follows: TGCGCCAGCAGCCCTAGTGGGAACACTGAAGCTTTCTTT. Residues: CASSPSGNTEAFF.

The rearrangement joins TRBV7-6 to TRBJ2-1, with 8 bases matching TRBD1. V lost 5 bases, J lost 3 bases, and 6 bases stayed unmatched. CDR1 is SGHVS, CDR2 FNYEAQ, per germline. CDR3 length equals 15 residues. CDR3 bases: TGTGCCAGCAGCCCCGACAGGGGACTCTACAATGAGCAGTTCTTC. Translation: CASSPDRGLYNEQFF.

The gene calls are TRBV20-1 and TRBJ2-1; the match to TRBD2 covers 9 bases. Trimming took 3 bases from V and 2 from J; bases not matched to a gene: 2. Germline V gene lookup returns CDR1 DFQATT and CDR2 SNEGSKA (reference sequence). CDR3 length equals 14 residues. In DNA, the CDR3 is TGCAGTGCTAGTGTAGCGGGGGCCTACAATGAGCAGTTCTTC. Its translation: CSASVAGAYNEQFF.

V usage is TRBV2 and J usage is TRBJ1-1, with no clear D. V dropped 2 bases and J dropped 5 bases, with 12 bases sitting between them. The CDR3 consists of 14 residues. The germline gives CDR1 SNHLY, CDR2 FYNNEI. The CDR3 region has the DNA TGTGCCAGCAGTGAACTGGGATCGGGGACTGAAGCTTTCTTT. Residues: CASSELGSGTEAFF.

The rearrangement links TRBV2 to TRBJ2-2; 9 bases fit TRBD1. The CDR3 is made up of 15 amino acids. From germline, CDR1 is SNHLY and CDR2 FYNNEI. The ends lost 6 bases at V and 4 bases at J; junction bases unmatched: 6. The CDR3 nucleotides are TGTGCCAGCAGAATGGACAGGGGAATCACCGGGGAGCTGTTTTTT. This gives the protein CASRMDRGITGELFF.

This clone is a singleton in its sample. The chain recombines TRBV5-5 with TRBJ1-4; TRBD1 agrees at 9 bases. Germline CDR1 SGHKS, CDR2 YYEKEE (reference sequence). Losses at the gene ends were 4 bases for V and 7 bases for J; bases not matched to a gene: 17. This CDR3 region has 18 residues. For the CDR3, the DNA is TGTGCCAGCAGCCCCACCCCGGGACAGGGTAGAGTTGGTGAAAAACTGTTTTTT. It yields the protein CASSPTPGQGRVGEKLFF.

The chain is built from TRBV25-1 and TRBJ2-7; 8 nucleotides agree with TRBD1. V was pared by 8 bases and J by 7 bases, with 7 bases of the junction left unmatched. Germline V gene data show CDR1 as MGHDK and CDR2 as SYGVNS. This CDR3 contains 12 residues. The CDR3 DNA follows: TGTGCCAGCCAGGACAGGGCCGGGGAGCAGTACTTC. This sequence encodes CASQDRAGEQYF.

The chain carries TRBV15 and TRBJ1-2; tentatively, D is TRBD1 (6 bases). V was clipped by 0 bases and J by 4 bases, with 12 bases between them. Germline lookup yields CDR1 LNHNV and CDR2 YYDKDF (reference sequence). The CDR3 has 15 residues. CDR3 region: CATSRDLDRPYGYTF. The CDR3, as DNA: TGTGCCACCAGCAGAGATCTGGACAGACCCTATGGCTACACCTTC.

The chain couples TRBV5-8 to TRBJ1-2; D is unclear. The CDR3 loop spans 13 amino acids. In germline, CDR1 is SGHTS, CDR2 YDEGEE. Trimming took 4 bases from V and 4 from J, leaving 11 bases between them. CDR3 amino acids: CASSPTEGYGYTF. The CDR3 nucleotides read TGTGCCAGCAGCCCGACCGAGGGCTATGGCTACACCTTC.

This clone was seen once. The CDR3 loop reads CASSPGVETQYF. The DNA for the CDR3 is TGTGCCAGCAGCCCCGGTGTGGAGACCCAGTACTTC. The J gene is TRBJ2-5, the V gene TRBV5-6; D remains ambiguous. V dropped 4 bases and J dropped 5 bases, with 9 bases sitting between them. The CDR3 sequence is 12 residues long. Germline-derived CDR1 and CDR2 are SGHDT and YYEEEE.

Note on this clone: Other DNA sequences in the sample encode the same CDR3. This chain uses TRBV10-3 with TRBJ1-1; the match to TRBD1 covers 7 bases. V gave up 7 bases and J gave up 1 base; unmatched junction bases: 3. CDR3 length equals 13 residues. Germline V gives CDR1 ENHRY, CDR2 SYGVKD. The CDR3 spells CAITGTENTEAFF. CDR3 nucleotides: TGTGCCATCACAGGGACAGAGAACACTGAAGCTTTCTTT.

The genes are TRBV19 and TRBJ2-6, with 7 nucleotides matching TRBD1. CDR1 and CDR2 from the germline V gene are LNHDA and SQIVND (reference sequence). V trimming: 10 bases; J trimming: 0 bases; junction bases outside the gene matches: 12. This CDR3 has 17 residues. In DNA, the CDR3 is TGTGCCAATTTAATTCCCCGGACAGGCTCTGGGGCCAACGTCCTGACTTTC. Translating gives CANLIPRTGSGANVLTF.

The chain couples TRBV6-5 to TRBJ1-2, with D unresolved. The germline V gene has CDR1 MNHEY and CDR2 SVGAGI. The V end lost 7 bases, the J end lost 5 bases, and 14 bases lay between the germline ends. The CDR3 is made up of 13 amino acids. The CDR3: CASTARPSYGYTF. Written as DNA, the CDR3 is TGTGCCAGCACCGCCAGGCCGAGTTATGGCTACACCTTC.

Worth noting for this clone: The junction departs from germline at one end; a sequencing error may be responsible. The chain employs TRBV7-7 and TRBJ2-1; a possible D gene is TRBD1 (5 bases). From germline, CDR1 is SSHAT and CDR2 FNYEAQ (reference sequence). The CDR3 is made up of 14 amino acids. CDR3 loop: CASSLTGYQGQQFF. CDR3 coding DNA: TGTGCTAGCAGCTTAACCGGTTACCAGGGTCAGCAGTTCTTC. The full variable domain, in which reference TRBV7-7 and TRBJ2-1 provide the parts outside the CDR3, is GAGVSQSPRYKVTKRGQDVTLRCDPISSHATLYWYQQALGQGPEFLTYFNYEAQPDKSGLPSDRFSAERPEGSISTLTIQRTEQRDSAMYRCASSLTGYQGQQFFGPGTRLTVL.

This clone was picked up a small number of times. The chain recombines TRBV3-1 (or the pseudogene TRBV3-2) with TRBJ2-7; 8 bases are shared with TRBD2. CDR1 and CDR2 from the germline V gene are LGHDT and YNNKEL (reference sequence). The CDR3 loop spans 12 amino acids. Germline trimming cut 5 bases from V and 3 bases from J; bases unmatched to any gene: 0. CDR3 region: CASSSGGYEQYF. CDR3 nucleotides: TGTGCCAGCAGCAGCGGGGGCTACGAGCAGTACTTC.

The genes are TRBV3-1 (or the pseudogene TRBV3-2) and TRBJ2-7; 12 bases fit TRBD2. The germline gives CDR1 LGHDT, CDR2 YNNKEL (reference sequence). Unmatched junction bases numbered 8, after V lost 1 base and J lost 7 bases. The CDR3 has 16 amino acids. CDR3 amino acids: CASSQGLAGGPIEQYF. CDR3 bases: TGTGCCAGCAGCCAAGGCCTAGCGGGGGGGCCGATTGAGCAGTACTTC.

CDR3 protein: CASSIDRTVEAFF. In DNA, the CDR3 is TGTGCCAGTAGTATAGATCGGACAGTGGAAGCTTTCTTT. The genes are TRBV19 and TRBJ1-1; a weak D match, TRBD1 (6 bases). Per germline, CDR1 LNHDA and CDR2 SQIVND (reference sequence). The length of the CDR3 is 13 residues. Trimming cost V 0 bases and J 8 bases, with 10 bases left between them.

The chain combines TRBV6-5 with TRBJ1-6, with D possibly matching TRBD1 (6 bases). CDR1 is MNHEY and CDR2 is SVGAGI in the germline V gene. Trimming took off 2 bases at V and 3 bases at J, with 8 bases between the two ends. The CDR3 totals 15 residues. CDR3 sequence (DNA): TGTGCCAGCAGTTACGCCAGGGGCTATAATTCACCCCTCCACTTT. Translating gives CASSYARGYNSPLHF.

This clone occurred once. The chain has TRBV5-1 and TRBJ2-3; 8 bases fit TRBD2. The J segment lost 0 bases and the V segment lost 5 bases, leaving 11 bases of the junction unmatched. Germline-derived CDR1 and CDR2 are SGHRS and YFSETQ. The CDR3 totals 17 residues. In DNA, the CDR3 is TGCGCCAGCAGGAGGGCGGGGGGCCCGACTAGCACAGATACGCAGTATTTT. Protein sequence: CASRRAGGPTSTDTQYF.

The chain joins TRBV18 to TRBJ2-7; 8 bases align to TRBD2. The V gene's germline CDR1 is KGHSH and CDR2 LQKENI. The J segment lost 6 bases and the V segment lost 3 bases, leaving 7 bases of the junction unmatched. CDR3 length: 14 amino acids. CDR3 sequence (DNA): TGTGCCAGCTCACCGCGGGAGGTGGGGAGCGAGCAGTACTTC. This gives the protein CASSPREVGSEQYF. The full variable domain, its missing parts supplied by reference TRBV18 and TRBJ2-7, is NAGVMQNPRHLVRRRGQEARLRCSPMKGHSHVYWYRQLPEEGLKFMVYLQKENIIDESGMPKERFSAEFPKEGPSILRIQQVVRGDSAAYFCASSPREVGSEQYFGPGTRLTVT.